The source of this T cell receptor (beta chain) is a study of response to subunit inactivated influenza vaccine. General study findings and limits: Authors suggested each seasonal flu vaccination may recruit only limited numbers of new T cells.

TCRdb re-called the RT-PCR reads with MiXCR, one entry per CDR3 protein. There are hundreds of thousands of distinct CDR3 sequences in the sample; 14% occur only once, and approximately 7.6% lies in the top ten. After removal of 4 bases from V and 4 bases from J, the junction contained 7 bases not matched to a gene. Germline assignment: CDR1 SGHKS and CDR2 YYEKEE (reference sequence). The CDR3 is made up of 15 amino acids. Comments on this clonotype: Its antigen is not known.

The receptor was derived from a man in his fifties who received an inactivated influenza vaccine. The genes are TRBV5-5 and TRBJ2-5; 10 nucleotides match TRBD2. The source was PBMCs from blood, collected less than 15 days before vaccination. The CDR3 sequence is CASSTLAGARETQYF. The CDR3 DNA reads TGTGCCAGCAGCACCCTAGCGGGGGCCAGAGAGACCCAGTACTTC.